Here is one T cell receptor beta chain with its context. No antigen is known for it. This specimen comes from a study of Graves' ophthalmopathy and Graves' hyperthyroidism. Amplifying from RNA transcripts, the study obtained TCR beta CDR3 regions. First-round RT-PCR with HTBI primers preceded a second-round multiplex PCR. TCRdb fed the multiplex PCR reads into MiXCR, producing one record per CDR3 protein. The sample holds about 740,000 distinct CDR3 sequences; 40% are singletons and the top ten take 44%. The study's findings and limits: A majority of expanded thyroid clonotypes exceeding 0.001 frequency were likewise present in blood.

The CDR3 spans 14 residues. J was trimmed by 4 bases and V by 1 base; bases with no gene match: 2. This receptor was identified in an adult man with Graves' ophthalmopathy. V usage is TRBV12-3 or TRBV12-4 and J usage is TRBJ2-7; TRBD2 matches 9 bases. Sequencing input: peripheral blood. The CDR3 bases are TGTGCCAGCAGTTTAGGCGGGGGGGAATACGAGCAGTACTTC. As protein: CASSLGGGEYEQYF.